The source of this TCR beta chain is a study of control samples from healthy donors and cancer patients. This clone occurred once. Measured with immunoSEQ multiplex PCR; TCRdb has only the in-frame clones, and not every one. The repertoire holds 150,000 to 200,000 clones, with 88% as singletons. V was clipped by 2 bases and J by 8 bases, with 22 bases between them. In germline, CDR1 is MNHEY, CDR2 SVGEGT. The CDR3 runs to 17 residues. The sample comprised blood. This chain connects TRBV6-2 or TRBV6-3 to TRBJ1-5, with D possibly being TRBD1 (6 bases). The clonotype was recovered from a young man in good health. In DNA, the CDR3 is TGTGCCAGCAGTTACGGCCGGTCAGGGGATTCTTGGGAGCCCCAGCATTTT. Encoded protein: CASSYGRSGDSWEPQHF.